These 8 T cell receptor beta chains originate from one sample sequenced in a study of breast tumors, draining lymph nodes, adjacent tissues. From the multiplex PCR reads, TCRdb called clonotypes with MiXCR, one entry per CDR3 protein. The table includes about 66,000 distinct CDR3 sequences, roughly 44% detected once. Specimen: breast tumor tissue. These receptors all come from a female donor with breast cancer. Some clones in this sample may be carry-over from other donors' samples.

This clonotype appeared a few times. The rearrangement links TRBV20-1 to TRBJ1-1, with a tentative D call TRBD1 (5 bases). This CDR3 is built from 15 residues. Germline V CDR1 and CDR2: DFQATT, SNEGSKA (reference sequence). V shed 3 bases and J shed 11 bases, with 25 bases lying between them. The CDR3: CSASIAGIGGGSAFF. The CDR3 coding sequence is TGCAGTGCTAGCATAGCGGGAATCGGGGGTGGTAGCGCTTTCTTT.

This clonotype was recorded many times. The DNA of the CDR3 is TGTGCCAGCAGCTTGGCCTCGGGACAGGGAGGCGGCTACACCTTC. Protein: CASSLASGQGGGYTF. The chain uses TRBV5-4 and TRBJ1-2; 9 bases agree with TRBD1. Germline V gene lookup returns CDR1 SGHNT and CDR2 YYREEE (reference sequence). The CDR3 is 15 residues long. V shed 0 bases, J shed 8 bases, and the junction held 8 bases outside the gene matches.

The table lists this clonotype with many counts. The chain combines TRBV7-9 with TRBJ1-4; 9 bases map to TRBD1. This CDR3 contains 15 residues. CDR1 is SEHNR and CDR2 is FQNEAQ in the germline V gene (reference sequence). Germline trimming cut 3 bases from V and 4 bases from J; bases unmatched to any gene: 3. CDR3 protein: CASSLGTGFNEKLFF. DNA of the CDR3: TGTGCCAGCAGCTTGGGGACAGGGTTTAATGAAAAACTGTTTTTT.

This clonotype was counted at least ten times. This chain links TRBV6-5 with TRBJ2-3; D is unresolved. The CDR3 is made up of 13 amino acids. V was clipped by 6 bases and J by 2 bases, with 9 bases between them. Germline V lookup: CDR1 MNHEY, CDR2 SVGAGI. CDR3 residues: CASSEFPTDTQYF. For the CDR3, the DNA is TGTGCCAGCAGCGAGTTTCCCACAGATACGCAGTATTTT.

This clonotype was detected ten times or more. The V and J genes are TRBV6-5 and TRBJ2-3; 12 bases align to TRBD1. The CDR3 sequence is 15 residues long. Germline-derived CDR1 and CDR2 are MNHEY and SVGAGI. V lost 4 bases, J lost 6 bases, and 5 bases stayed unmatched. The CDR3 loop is CASSWDRGHRDTQYF. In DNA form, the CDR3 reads TGTGCCAGCAGTTGGGACAGGGGGCACCGTGATACGCAGTATTTT.

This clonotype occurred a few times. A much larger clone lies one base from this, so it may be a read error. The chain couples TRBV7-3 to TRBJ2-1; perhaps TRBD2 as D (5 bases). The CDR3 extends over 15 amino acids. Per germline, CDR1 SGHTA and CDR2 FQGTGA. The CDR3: CASALQSGSYNEQLF. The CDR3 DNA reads TGTGCCAGCGCACTCCAAAGCGGCTCCTACAATGAGCAGCTCTTC.

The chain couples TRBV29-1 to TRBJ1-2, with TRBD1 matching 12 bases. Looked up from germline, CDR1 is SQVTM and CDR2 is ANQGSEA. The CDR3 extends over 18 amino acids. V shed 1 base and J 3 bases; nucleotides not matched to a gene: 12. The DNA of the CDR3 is TGCAGCGTTGAAGCCCAGAGAGGGGACAGGGGGCGTCACTATGGCTACACCTTC. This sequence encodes CSVEAQRGDRGRHYGYTF. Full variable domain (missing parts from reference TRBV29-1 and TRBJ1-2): SAVISQKPSRDICQRGTSLTIQCQVDSQVTMMFWYRQQPGQSLTLIATANQGSEATYESGFVIDKFPISRPNLTFSTLTVSNMSPEDSSIYLCSVEAQRGDRGRHYGYTFGSGTRLTVV.

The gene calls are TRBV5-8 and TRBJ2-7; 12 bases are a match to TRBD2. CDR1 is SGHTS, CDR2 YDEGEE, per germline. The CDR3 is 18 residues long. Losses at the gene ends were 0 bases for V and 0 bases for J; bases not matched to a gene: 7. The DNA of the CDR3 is TGTGCCAGCAGCTTGGGGATCCTGACTAGCGGGAGCTCCTACGAGCAGTACTTC. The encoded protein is CASSLGILTSGSSYEQYF.